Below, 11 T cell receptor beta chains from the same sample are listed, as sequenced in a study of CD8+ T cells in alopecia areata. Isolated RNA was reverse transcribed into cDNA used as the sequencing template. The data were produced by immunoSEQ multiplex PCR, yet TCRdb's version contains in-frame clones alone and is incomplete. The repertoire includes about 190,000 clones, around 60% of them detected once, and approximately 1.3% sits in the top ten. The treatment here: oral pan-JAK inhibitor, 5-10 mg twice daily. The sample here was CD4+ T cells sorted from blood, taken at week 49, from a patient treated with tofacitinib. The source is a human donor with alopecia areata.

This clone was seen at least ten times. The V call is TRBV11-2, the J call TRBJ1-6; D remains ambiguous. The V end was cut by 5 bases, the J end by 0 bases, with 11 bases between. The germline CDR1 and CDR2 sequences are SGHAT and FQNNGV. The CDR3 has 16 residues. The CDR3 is CASSQRTSSYNSPLHF. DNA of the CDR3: TGTGCCAGCAGCCAAAGGACGAGCTCCTATAATTCACCCCTCCACTTT.

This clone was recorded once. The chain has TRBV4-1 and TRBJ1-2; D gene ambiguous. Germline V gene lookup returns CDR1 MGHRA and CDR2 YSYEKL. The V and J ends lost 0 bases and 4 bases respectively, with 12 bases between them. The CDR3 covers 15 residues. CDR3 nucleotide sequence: TGCGCCAGCAGCCAAGATCCGGACGGATCCTATGGCTACACCTTC. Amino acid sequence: CASSQDPDGSYGYTF.

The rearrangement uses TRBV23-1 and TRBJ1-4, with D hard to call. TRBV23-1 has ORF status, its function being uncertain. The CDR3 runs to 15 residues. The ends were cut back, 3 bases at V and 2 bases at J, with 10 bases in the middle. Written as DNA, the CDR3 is TGCGCCAGCAGTCAGGGGATGAGGACTAATGAAAAACTGTTTTTT. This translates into CASSQGMRTNEKLFF.

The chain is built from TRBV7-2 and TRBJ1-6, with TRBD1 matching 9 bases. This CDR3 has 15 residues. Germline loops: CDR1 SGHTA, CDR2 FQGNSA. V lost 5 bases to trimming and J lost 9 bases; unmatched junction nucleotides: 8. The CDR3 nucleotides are TGTGCCAGCAGCGCACAGGGGGCGCGGGGTTCACCCCTCCACTTT. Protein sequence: CASSAQGARGSPLHF.

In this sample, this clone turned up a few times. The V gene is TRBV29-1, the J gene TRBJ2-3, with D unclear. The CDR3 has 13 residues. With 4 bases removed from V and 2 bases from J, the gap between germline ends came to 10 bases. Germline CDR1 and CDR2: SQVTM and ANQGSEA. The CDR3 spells CSVGRLHTDTQYF. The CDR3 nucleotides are TGCAGCGTTGGCAGGCTCCACACAGATACGCAGTATTTT.

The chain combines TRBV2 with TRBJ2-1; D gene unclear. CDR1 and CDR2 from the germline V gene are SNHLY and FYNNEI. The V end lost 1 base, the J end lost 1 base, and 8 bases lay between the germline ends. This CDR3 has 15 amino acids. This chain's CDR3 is CASSEGRLSYNEQFF. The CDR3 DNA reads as TGTGCCAGCAGTGAAGGCCGGTTATCCTACAATGAGCAGTTCTTC.

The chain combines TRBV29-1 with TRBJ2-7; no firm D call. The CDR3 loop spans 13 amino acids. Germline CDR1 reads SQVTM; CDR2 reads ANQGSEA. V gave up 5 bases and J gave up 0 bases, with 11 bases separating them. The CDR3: CSVRSPNSYEQYF. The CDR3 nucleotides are TGCAGCGTTCGATCTCCGAACTCCTACGAGCAGTACTTC.

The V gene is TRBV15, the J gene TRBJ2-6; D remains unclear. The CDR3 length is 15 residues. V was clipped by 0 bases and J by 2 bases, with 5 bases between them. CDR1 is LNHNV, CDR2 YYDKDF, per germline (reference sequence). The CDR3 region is CATSRERAGANVLTF. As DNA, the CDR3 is TGTGCCACCAGCAGAGAAAGAGCTGGGGCCAACGTCCTGACTTTC.

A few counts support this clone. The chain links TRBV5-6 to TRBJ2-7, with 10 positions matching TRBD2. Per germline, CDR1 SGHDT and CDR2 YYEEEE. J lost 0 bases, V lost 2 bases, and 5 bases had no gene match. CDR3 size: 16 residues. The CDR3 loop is CASSFPRTSGSYEQYF. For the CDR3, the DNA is TGTGCCAGCAGCTTCCCCCGGACTAGCGGCTCCTACGAGCAGTACTTC.

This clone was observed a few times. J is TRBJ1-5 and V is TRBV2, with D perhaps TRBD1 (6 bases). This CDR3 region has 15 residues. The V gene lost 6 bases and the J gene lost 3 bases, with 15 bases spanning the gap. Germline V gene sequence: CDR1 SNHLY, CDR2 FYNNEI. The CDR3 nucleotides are TGTGCCAGCAGGACAGGTCTGTCGGCCAATCAGCCCCAGCATTTT. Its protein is CASRTGLSANQPQHF.

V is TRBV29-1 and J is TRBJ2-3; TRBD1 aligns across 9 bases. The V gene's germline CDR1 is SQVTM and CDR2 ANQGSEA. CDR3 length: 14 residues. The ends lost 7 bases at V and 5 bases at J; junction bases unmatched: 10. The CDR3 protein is CSAAGTGSGDTQYF. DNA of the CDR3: TGCAGCGCTGCCGGGACAGGGAGTGGAGATACGCAGTATTTT.